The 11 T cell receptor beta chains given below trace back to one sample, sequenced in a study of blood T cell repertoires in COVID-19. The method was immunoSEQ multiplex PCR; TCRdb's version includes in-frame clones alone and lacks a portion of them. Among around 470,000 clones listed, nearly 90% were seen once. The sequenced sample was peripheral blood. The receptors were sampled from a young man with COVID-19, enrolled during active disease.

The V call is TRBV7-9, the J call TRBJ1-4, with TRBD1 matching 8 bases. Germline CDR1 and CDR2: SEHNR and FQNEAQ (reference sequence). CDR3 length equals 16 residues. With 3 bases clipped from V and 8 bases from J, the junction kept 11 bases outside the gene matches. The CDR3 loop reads CASSLVQTGEGEKLFF. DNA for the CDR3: TGTGCCAGCAGCTTGGTTCAGACAGGGGAAGGCGAAAAACTGTTTTTT.

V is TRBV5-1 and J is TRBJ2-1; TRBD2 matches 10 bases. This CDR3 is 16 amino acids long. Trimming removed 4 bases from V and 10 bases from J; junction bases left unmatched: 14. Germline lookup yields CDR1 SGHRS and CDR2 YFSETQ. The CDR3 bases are TGCGCCAGCAGCGTACGACCGGGACTAGCGTCACAAGAGCAGTTCTTC. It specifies CASSVRPGLASQEQFF.

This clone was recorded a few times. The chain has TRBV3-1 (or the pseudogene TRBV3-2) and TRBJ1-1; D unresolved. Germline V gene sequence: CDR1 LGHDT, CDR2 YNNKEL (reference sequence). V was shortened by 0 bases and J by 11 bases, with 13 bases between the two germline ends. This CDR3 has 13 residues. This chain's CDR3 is CASSQDLTTGAFF. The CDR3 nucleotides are TGTGCCAGCAGCCAAGATCTGACAACGGGGGCTTTCTTT.

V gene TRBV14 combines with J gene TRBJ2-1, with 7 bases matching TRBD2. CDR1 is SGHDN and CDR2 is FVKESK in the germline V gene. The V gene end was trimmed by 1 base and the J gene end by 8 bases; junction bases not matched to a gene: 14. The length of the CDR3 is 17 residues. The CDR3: CASSQGWGREVWDEQFF. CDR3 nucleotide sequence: TGTGCCAGCAGCCAAGGATGGGGTCGGGAGGTTTGGGATGAGCAGTTCTTC. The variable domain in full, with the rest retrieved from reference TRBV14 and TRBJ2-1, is EAGVTQFPSHSVIEKGQTVTLRCDPISGHDNLYWYRRVMGKEIKFLLHFVKESKQDESGMPNNRFLAERTGGTYSTLKVQPAELEDSGVYFCASSQGWGREVWDEQFFGPGTRLTVL.

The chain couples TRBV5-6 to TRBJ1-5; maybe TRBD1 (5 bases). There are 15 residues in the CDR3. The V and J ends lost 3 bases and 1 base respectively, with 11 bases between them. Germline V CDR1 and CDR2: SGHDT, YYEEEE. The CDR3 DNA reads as TGTGCCAGCAGCTCCCGGGGGAGGAGCAATCAGCCCCAGCATTTT. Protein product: CASSSRGRSNQPQHF.

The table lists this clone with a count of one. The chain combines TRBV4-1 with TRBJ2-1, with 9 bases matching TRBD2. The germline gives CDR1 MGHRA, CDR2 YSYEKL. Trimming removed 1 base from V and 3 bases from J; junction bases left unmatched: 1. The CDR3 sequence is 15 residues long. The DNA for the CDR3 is TGCGCCAGCAGCCAAGGTAGCGGGAGCTACAATGAGCAGTTCTTC. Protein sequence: CASSQGSGSYNEQFF.

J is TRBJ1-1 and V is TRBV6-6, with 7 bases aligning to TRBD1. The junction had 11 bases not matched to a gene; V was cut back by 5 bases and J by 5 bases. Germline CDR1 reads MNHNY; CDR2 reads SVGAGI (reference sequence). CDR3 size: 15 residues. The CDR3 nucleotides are TGTGCCAGCAGTCGACAGGGCGCGCAATCTACTGAAGCTTTCTTT. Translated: CASSRQGAQSTEAFF.

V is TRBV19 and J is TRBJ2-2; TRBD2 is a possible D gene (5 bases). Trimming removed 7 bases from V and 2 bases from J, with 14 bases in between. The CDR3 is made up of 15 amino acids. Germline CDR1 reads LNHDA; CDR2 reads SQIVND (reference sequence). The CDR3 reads CASNEGTGNTGELFF. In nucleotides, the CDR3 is TGTGCCAGTAATGAGGGAACGGGAAACACCGGGGAGCTGTTTTTT.

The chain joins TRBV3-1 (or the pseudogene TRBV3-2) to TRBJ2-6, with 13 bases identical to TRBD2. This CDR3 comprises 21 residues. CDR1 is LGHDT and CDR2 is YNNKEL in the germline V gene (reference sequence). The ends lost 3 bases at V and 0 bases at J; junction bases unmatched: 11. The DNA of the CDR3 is TGTGCCAGCAGCCAGATCAAGTCGGGACTAGCGGGATCCTCTGGGGCCAACGTCCTGACTTTC. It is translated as CASSQIKSGLAGSSGANVLTF.

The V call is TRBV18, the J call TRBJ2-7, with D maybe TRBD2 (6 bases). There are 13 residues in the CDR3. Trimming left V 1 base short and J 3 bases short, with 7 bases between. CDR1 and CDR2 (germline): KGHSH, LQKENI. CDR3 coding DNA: TGTGCCAGCTCACCACAGGGAGGCTACGAGCAGTACTTC. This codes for CASSPQGGYEQYF. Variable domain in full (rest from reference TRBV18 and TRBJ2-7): NAGVMQNPRHLVRRRGQEARLRCSPMKGHSHVYWYRQLPEEGLKFMVYLQKENIIDESGMPKERFSAEFPKEGPSILRIQQVVRGDSAAYFCASSPQGGYEQYFGPGTRLTVT.

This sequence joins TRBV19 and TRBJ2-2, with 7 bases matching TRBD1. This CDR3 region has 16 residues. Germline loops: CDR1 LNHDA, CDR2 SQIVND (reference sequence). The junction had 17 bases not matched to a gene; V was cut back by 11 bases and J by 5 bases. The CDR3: CAAREGGRPGTGELFF. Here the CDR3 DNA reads TGTGCCGCTAGGGAAGGGGGCCGCCCAGGTACCGGGGAGCTGTTTTTT. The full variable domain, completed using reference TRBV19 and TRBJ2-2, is DGGITQSPKYLFRKEGQNVTLSCEQNLNHDAMYWYRQDPGQGLRLIYYSQIVNDFQKGDIAEGYSVSREKKESFPLTVTSAQKNPTAFYLCAAREGGRPGTGELFFGEGSRLTVL.